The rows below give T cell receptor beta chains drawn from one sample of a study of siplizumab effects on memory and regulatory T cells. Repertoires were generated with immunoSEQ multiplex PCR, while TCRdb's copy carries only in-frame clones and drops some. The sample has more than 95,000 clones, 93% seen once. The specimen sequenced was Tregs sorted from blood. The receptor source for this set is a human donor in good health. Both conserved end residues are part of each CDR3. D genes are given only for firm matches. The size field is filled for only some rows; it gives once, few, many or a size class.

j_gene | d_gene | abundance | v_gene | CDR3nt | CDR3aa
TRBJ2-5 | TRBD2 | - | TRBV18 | TGTGCCAGCTCACCCGGAGGACTAGCGGGAGTTCGGGGAGAGACCCAGTACTTC | CASSPGGLAGVRGETQYF
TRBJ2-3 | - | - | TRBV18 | TGTGCCAGCTCACCACGATCAGCAGATACGCAGTATTTT | CASSPRSADTQYF
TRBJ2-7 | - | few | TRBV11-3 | TGTGCCAGCAGTCGTAGGGCCGAGCAGTACTTC | CASSRRAEQYF
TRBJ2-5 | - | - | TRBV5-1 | TGCGCCAGCAGCCCCGGGACGATACCTAGGGGGGAGACCCAGTACTTC | CASSPGTIPRGETQYF
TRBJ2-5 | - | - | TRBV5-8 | TGTGCCAGCGCCCCAGGGATTCCCGAGACCCAGTACTTC | CASAPGIPETQYF
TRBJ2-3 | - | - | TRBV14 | TGTGCCAGCAGCCACTGGCAGAACACAGATACGCAGTATTTT | CASSHWQNTDTQYF
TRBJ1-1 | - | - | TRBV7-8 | TGTGCCAGCAGCCCAACGGGGCTTCACACTGAAGCTTTCTTT | CASSPTGLHTEAFF
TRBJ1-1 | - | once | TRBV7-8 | TGTGCCAGCAGCCCAATTCTGGGGTGGGCTTTCTTT | CASSPILGWAFF
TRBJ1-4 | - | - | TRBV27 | TGTGCCAGCAGCTTCACGGCTGACATGGAAAAACTGTTTTTT | CASSFTADMEKLFF
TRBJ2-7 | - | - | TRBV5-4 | TGTGCCAGCAGCTCCCCACCTAGCAGTTACGAGCAGTACTTC | CASSSPPSSYEQYF
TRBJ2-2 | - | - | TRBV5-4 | TGTGCCAGCAGCGCCCGTTGGAACACCGGGGAGCTGTTTTTT | CASSARWNTGELFF
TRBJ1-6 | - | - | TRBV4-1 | TGCGCCAGCAGCCAAGGTCCCGGGGGACCCCTCCACTTT | CASSQGPGGPLHF
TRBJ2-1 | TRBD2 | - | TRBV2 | TGTGCCAGCAGTGAAGAACTTGGCGGGAGGTACAATGAGCAGTTCTTC | CASSEELGGRYNEQFF
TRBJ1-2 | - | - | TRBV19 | TGTGCCAGTATTAAGTTTCCGGGCAGAGCCGAAGGGGGCTACACCTTC | CASIKFPGRAEGGYTF
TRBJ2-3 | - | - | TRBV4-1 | TGCGCCAGCAGCCGGGGGGGCACCGTTCCCACAGATACGCAGTATTTT | CASSRGGTVPTDTQYF
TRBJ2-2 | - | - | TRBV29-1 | TGCAGCGCTCCGGGCAGACCGAACACCGGGGAGCTGTTTTTT | CSAPGRPNTGELFF
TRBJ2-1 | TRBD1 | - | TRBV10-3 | TGTGCCATCAGAGGGACAGTCAATGAGCAGTTCTTC | CAIRGTVNEQFF
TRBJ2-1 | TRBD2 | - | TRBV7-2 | TGTGCCAGCAGCTTAGCGTTCCAGGCCTTAGCGGGAAAGGGTGAGCAGTTCTTC | CASSLAFQALAGKGEQFF
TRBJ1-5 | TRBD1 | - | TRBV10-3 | TGTGCCATCAGTGAGTCGGGACAGGGAAAATGGGCCCAGCATTTT | CAISESGQGKWAQHF
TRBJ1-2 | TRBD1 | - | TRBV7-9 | TGTGCCAGCAGCCAAGGACAGGTCGATAACTATGGCTACACCTTC | CASSQGQVDNYGYTF
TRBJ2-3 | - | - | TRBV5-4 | TGTGCCAGCAGCTTGACAGATACACAGTATTTT | CASSLTDTQYF
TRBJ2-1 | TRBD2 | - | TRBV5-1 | TGCGCCAGCAGCTTACTAGCGGGAGAGAATGAGCAGTTCTTC | CASSLLAGENEQFF
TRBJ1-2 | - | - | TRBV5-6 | TGTGCCAGCAGCTTGACTCCGGGAGATGGCTACACCTTC | CASSLTPGDGYTF
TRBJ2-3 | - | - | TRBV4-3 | TGCGCCAGCAGCCAAGGGGGACCCGGTACGCAGTATTTT | CASSQGGPGTQYF
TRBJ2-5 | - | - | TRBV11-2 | TGTGCCAGCAGCTTATGGGCAGGGCAAGAGACCCAGTACTTC | CASSLWAGQETQYF
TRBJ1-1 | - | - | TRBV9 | TGTGCCAGCAGCGTAGGAGGCAGGTTGAACACTGAAGCTTTCTTT | CASSVGGRLNTEAFF
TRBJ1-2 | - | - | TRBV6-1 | TGTGCCAGCAAGACAGCTAACTATGGCTACACCTTC | CASKTANYGYTF
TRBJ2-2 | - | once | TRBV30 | TGTGCCTGGAGTGTTTGGGCTAGCCCTACCGGGGAGCTGTTTTTT | CAWSVWASPTGELFF
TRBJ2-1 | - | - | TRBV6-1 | TGTGCCAGCAGGGGGGGCGGGGGCTCCTACAATGAGCAGTTCTTC | CASRGGGGSYNEQFF
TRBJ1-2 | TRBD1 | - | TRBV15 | TGTGCCACCAGCAAACCAGGGGGCCGCTACACCTTC | CATSKPGGRYTF
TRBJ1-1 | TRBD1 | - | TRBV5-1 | TGCGCCAGCAGCCCGGTGGCAGGGGGGACCTCCACTGAAGCTTTCTTT | CASSPVAGGTSTEAFF